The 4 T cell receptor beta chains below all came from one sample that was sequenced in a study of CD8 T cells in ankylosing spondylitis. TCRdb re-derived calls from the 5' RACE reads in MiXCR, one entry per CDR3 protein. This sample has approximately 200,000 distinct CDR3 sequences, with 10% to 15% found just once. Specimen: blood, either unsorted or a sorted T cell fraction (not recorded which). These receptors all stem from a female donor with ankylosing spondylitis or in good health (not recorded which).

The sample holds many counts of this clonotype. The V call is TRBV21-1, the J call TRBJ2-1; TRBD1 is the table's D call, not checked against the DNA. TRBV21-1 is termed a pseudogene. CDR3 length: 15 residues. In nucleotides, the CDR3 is TGTGCCAGCATGGACAGGGAACTTCCCTACAATGAGCAGTTCTTC. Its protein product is CASMDRELPYNEQFF.

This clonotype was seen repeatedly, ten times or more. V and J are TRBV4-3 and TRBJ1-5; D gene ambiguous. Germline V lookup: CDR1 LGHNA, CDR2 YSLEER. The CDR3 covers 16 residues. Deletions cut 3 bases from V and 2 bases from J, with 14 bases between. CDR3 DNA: TGCGCCAGCAGCCATTATTTAGGAGGCGGCAATCAGCCCCAGCATTTT. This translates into CASSHYLGGGNQPQHF.

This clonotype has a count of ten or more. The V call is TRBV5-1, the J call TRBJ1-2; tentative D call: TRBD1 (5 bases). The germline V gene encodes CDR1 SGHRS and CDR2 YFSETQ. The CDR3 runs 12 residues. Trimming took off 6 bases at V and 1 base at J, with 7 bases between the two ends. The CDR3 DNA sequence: TGCGCCAGCATCGACAGTAACTATGGCTACACCTTC. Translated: CASIDSNYGYTF.

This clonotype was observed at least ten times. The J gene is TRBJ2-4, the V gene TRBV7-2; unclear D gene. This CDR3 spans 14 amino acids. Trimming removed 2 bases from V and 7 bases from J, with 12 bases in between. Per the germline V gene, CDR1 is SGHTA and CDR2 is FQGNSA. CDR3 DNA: TGTGCCAGCAGCTTATCTTTAGATGTGAACATTCAGTACTTC. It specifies CASSLSLDVNIQYF.